The 18 T cell receptor beta chains given below trace back to one sample, sequenced in a study of T cell repertoires in cytomegalovirus infection. From the reads, TCRdb called clonotypes with MiXCR, one entry per CDR3 protein. The sample carries about 450,000 distinct CDR3 sequences, about a third recorded once. The specimen was PBMCs. The receptors derive from a human donor in good health (CMV status not recorded). Some clones in this sample may be carry-over from other donors' samples.

This clonotype was detected a few times. V gene TRBV2 combines with J gene TRBJ2-2; 9 bases fit TRBD1. J gave up 1 base and V 4 bases, and 1 base lay outside the gene matches. Germline V gene data show CDR1 as SNHLY and CDR2 as FYNNEI. CDR3 size: 15 residues. The CDR3: CASSVDRGNTGELFF. In DNA form, the CDR3 reads TGTGCCAGCAGTGTGGACAGGGGGAACACCGGGGAGCTGTTTTTT.

This clonotype was counted at least ten times. The chain has TRBV7-2 and TRBJ1-6; TRBD1 matches at 8 bases. The germline V gene encodes CDR1 SGHTA and CDR2 FQGNSA. Losses at the gene ends were 0 bases for V and 10 bases for J; bases not matched to a gene: 8. This CDR3 contains 16 residues. The CDR3 nucleotides are TGTGCCAGCAGCTTAGCGGACAGGGTCCCCATGTCACCCCTCCACTTT. Residues: CASSLADRVPMSPLHF.

This clonotype was found many times. This chain connects TRBV7-8 to TRBJ2-1; D could derive from TRBD1 or TRBD2 (6 bases each). The CDR3 length is 16 residues. In germline, CDR1 is SGHVS, CDR2 FQNEAQ. V lost 1 base and J 2 bases, leaving 12 bases between the germline ends. As DNA, the CDR3 is TGTGCCAGCAGCTTAGAAACAGGGAGGCCCTACAATGAGCAGTTCTTC. This gives the protein CASSLETGRPYNEQFF.

The chain links TRBV7-2 to TRBJ2-7; 9 bases align to TRBD1. The CDR3 loop spans 14 amino acids. Trimming at V came to 6 bases and at J to 6 bases, leaving 9 bases not matched to a gene. Germline V gene data show CDR1 as SGHTA and CDR2 as FQGNSA. Written as DNA, the CDR3 is TGTGCCAGCAGAGCCGGGACAGGGACCAGCGAGCAGTACTTC. Protein product: CASRAGTGTSEQYF.

The chain employs TRBV2 and TRBJ2-7, with 7 nucleotides matching TRBD1. The CDR3 is 14 residues long. In germline, CDR1 is SNHLY, CDR2 FYNNEI. Trimming took 5 bases from V and 3 from J; bases not matched to a gene: 7. The CDR3 here is CASSKGAEVYEQYF. The DNA of the CDR3 is TGTGCCAGCAGTAAGGGGGCGGAGGTCTACGAGCAGTACTTC.

The DNA of the CDR3 is TGTGCCAGCAGCTTCAACCTCGGGAATTCCGGGGAGCTGTTTTTT. It is translated as CASSFNLGNSGELFF. The genes are TRBV7-2 and TRBJ2-2; weak D call: TRBD2 (5 bases). CDR1 and CDR2 from the germline V gene are SGHTA and FQGNSA. This CDR3 spans 15 amino acids. V gave up 3 bases and J gave up 6 bases, with 14 bases separating them.

This clonotype has a handful of counts. The V gene is TRBV6-2 or TRBV6-3, the J gene TRBJ2-1; D possibly corresponds to TRBD2 (6 bases). Germline V gene lookup returns CDR1 MNHEY and CDR2 SVGEGT. CDR3 length: 15 residues. V shed 6 bases and J shed 7 bases, with 19 bases lying between them. CDR3 bases: TGTGCCAGCAGGCCATCAGGAGGGGTTGGTAATGAGCAGTTCTTC. It specifies CASRPSGGVGNEQFF.

This clonotype was recorded many times. The chain recombines TRBV7-6 with TRBJ2-5, with D uncertain. This CDR3 spans 14 amino acids. V was clipped by 5 bases and J by 4 bases, with 14 bases between them. Germline V lookup: CDR1 SGHVS, CDR2 FNYEAQ. CDR3 DNA: TGTGCCAGCAGCCTTGGACGGACGGCAGAGACCCAGTACTTC. Its translation: CASSLGRTAETQYF.

The chain carries TRBV5-1 and TRBJ1-1; D unresolved. The CDR3 extends over 17 amino acids. The V end lost 0 bases, the J end lost 1 base, and 16 bases lay between the germline ends. Per germline, CDR1 SGHRS and CDR2 YFSETQ. The CDR3: CASSLGGWQESNTEAFF. CDR3 DNA: TGCGCCAGCAGCTTGGGGGGTTGGCAGGAGTCGAACACTGAAGCTTTCTTT.

This clonotype has more than one count but fewer than ten. This chain's CDR3 is CASSWGLGSHEQFF. The CDR3 coding sequence is TGTGCCAGCAGCTGGGGACTAGGGTCCCATGAGCAGTTCTTC. The J gene is TRBJ2-1, the V gene TRBV5-6, with 8 bases matching TRBD2. With V trimmed by 3 bases and J by 8 bases, 7 bases remained unmatched. The CDR3 extends over 14 amino acids. Looked up from germline, CDR1 is SGHDT and CDR2 is YYEEEE.

This clonotype was detected once. The chain carries TRBV25-1 and TRBJ2-1; D perhaps matches TRBD2 (6 bases). The length of the CDR3 is 16 residues. V lost 6 bases, J lost 0 bases, and 15 bases lay in between. Germline V gene sequence: CDR1 MGHDK, CDR2 SYGVNS. The CDR3 reads CASRHIPGVSYNEQFF. In DNA, the CDR3 is TGTGCCAGCAGGCACATACCGGGGGTCTCCTACAATGAGCAGTTCTTC.

The genes are TRBV28 and TRBJ2-7; D remains ambiguous. With 0 bases removed from V and 6 bases from J, the gap between germline ends came to 6 bases. CDR1 is MDHEN and CDR2 is SYDVKM in the germline V gene. The CDR3 covers 12 residues. The CDR3 region has the DNA TGTGCCAGCAGTTTATGGGCGGTCGAGCAGTACTTC. Translated, it gives CASSLWAVEQYF. Looking up the rest from reference TRBV28 and TRBJ2-7 gives the full variable domain: DVKVTQSSRYLVKRTGEKVFLECVQDMDHENMFWYRQDPGLGLRLIYFSYDVKMKEKGDIPEGYSVSREKKERFSLILESASTNQTSMYLCASSLWAVEQYFGPGTRLTVT.

This clonotype has more than one count but fewer than ten. The V and J genes are TRBV4-1 and TRBJ1-1; 11 bases map to TRBD1. CDR1 is MGHRA, CDR2 YSYEKL, per germline. The CDR3 has 16 amino acids. With V trimmed by 1 base and J by 4 bases, 5 bases remained unmatched. CDR3 coding DNA: TGCGCCAGCAGCCAAGCCGGGACAGGGGGTTTCACTGAAGCTTTCTTT. Translation gives CASSQAGTGGFTEAFF.

The V gene is TRBV20-1, the J gene TRBJ1-1; 11 positions match TRBD1. Germline CDR1 reads DFQATT; CDR2 reads SNEGSKA (reference sequence). The CDR3 consists of 12 residues. Unmatched junction bases numbered 5, after V lost 7 bases and J lost 7 bases. Here the CDR3 reads CSGDRGNGEAFF. CDR3 coding DNA: TGCAGTGGGGACAGGGGGAATGGTGAAGCTTTCTTT.

This clonotype was counted between two and nine times. V gene TRBV6-1 combines with J gene TRBJ2-7; unclear D gene. Per germline, CDR1 MNHNS and CDR2 SASEGT. This CDR3 region has 12 residues. V gave up 4 bases and J gave up 2 bases, with 6 bases separating them. The CDR3 nucleotides are TGTGCCAGCAGTGGTACCCCCTACGAGCAGTACTTC. It specifies CASSGTPYEQYF.

The chain links TRBV19 to TRBJ1-1; D unclear. The CDR3 covers 13 residues. Looked up from germline, CDR1 is LNHDA and CDR2 is SQIVND (reference sequence). The ends were cut back, 4 bases at V and 5 bases at J, with 11 bases in the middle. The CDR3 DNA reads as TGTGCCAGTAGTAGTCTCAGAGGGACTGAAGCTTTCTTT. Amino acids: CASSSLRGTEAFF.

This clonotype has just a few counts. V usage is TRBV5-1 and J usage is TRBJ2-2, with D maybe TRBD2 (5 bases). Germline CDR1 and CDR2: SGHRS and YFSETQ. V was clipped by 6 bases and J by 6 bases, with 15 bases between them. There are 14 residues in the CDR3. The CDR3 loop is CASKPGVESGELFF. As DNA, the CDR3 is TGCGCCAGCAAACCCGGGGTGGAGTCCGGGGAGCTGTTTTTT. Using reference TRBV5-1 and TRBJ2-2 for the parts outside the CDR3, the full variable domain is KAGVTQTPRYLIKTRGQQVTLSCSPISGHRSVSWYQQTPGQGLQFLFEYFSETQRNKGNFPGRFSGRQFSNSRSEMNVSTLELGDSALYLCASKPGVESGELFFGEGSRLTVL.

This clonotype was counted a few times. This chain joins TRBV19 and TRBJ1-5, with D tentatively TRBD1 (5 bases). The CDR3 spans 16 residues. CDR1 is LNHDA and CDR2 is SQIVND in the germline V gene (reference sequence). The V and J ends lost 2 bases and 0 bases respectively, with 11 bases between them. CDR3 nucleotide sequence: TGTGCCAGTAGTATATTGGGGCAGATTAGCAATCAGCCCCAGCATTTT. It encodes CASSILGQISNQPQHF.